Included here is one T cell receptor beta chain sequence, with context. The data were taken from a study of blood T cell repertoires in COVID-19. Looked up from germline, CDR1 is SGHTA and CDR2 is FQGNSA. V shed 1 base and J 6 bases; nucleotides not matched to a gene: 8. The length of the CDR3 is 16 residues. This table comes from immunoSEQ multiplex PCR, and its TCRdb copy is limited to in-frame clones, with some not included. The sample has roughly 150,000 clones; roughly 84% are singletons. The chain uses TRBV7-2 and TRBJ1-3; 8 bases fit TRBD1. Source material: peripheral blood. This TCR was recovered from a woman aged 80 or over with active or convalescent COVID-19. The CDR3 reads CASSLVGTGGENTIYF. In DNA form, the CDR3 reads TGTGCCAGCAGCTTAGTTGGGACAGGAGGAGAAAACACCATATATTTT. The full variable domain, in which reference TRBV7-2 and TRBJ1-3 provide the parts outside the CDR3, is GAGVSQSPSNKVTEKGKDVELRCDPISGHTALYWYRQSLGQGLEFLIYFQGNSAPDKSGLPSDRFSAERTGGSVSTLTIQRTQQEDSAVYLCASSLVGTGGENTIYFGEGSWLTVV.